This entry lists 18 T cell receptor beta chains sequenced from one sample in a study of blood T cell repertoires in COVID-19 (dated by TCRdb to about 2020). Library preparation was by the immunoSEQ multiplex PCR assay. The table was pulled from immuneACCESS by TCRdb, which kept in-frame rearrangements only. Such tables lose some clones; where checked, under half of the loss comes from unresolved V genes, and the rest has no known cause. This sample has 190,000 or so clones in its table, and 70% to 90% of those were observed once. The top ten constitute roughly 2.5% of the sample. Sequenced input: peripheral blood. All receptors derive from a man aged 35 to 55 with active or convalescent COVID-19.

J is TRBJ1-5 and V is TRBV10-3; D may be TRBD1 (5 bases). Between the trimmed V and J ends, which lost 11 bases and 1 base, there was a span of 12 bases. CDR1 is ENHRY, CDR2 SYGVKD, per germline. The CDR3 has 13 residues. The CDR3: CASGGGSNQPQHF. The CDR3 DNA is TGTGCCTCCGGGGGTGGGAGCAATCAGCCCCAGCATTTT.

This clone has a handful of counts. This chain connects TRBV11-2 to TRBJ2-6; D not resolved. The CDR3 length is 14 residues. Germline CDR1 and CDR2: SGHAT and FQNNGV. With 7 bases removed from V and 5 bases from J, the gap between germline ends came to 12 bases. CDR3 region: CASNHLTRANVLTF. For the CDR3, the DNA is TGTGCCAGCAACCATTTGACACGGGCCAACGTCCTGACTTTC. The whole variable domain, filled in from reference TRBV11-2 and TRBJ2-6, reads EAGVAQSPRYKIIEKRQSVAFWCNPISGHATLYWYQQILGQGPKLLIQFQNNGVVDDSQLPKDRFSAERLKGVDSTLKIQPAKLEDSAVYLCASNHLTRANVLTFGAGSRLTVL.

The CDR3 DNA follows: TGTGCCAGCAGGATCACCGGGACAGGGAACTATGGCTACACCTTC. It codes for CASRITGTGNYGYTF. This chain links TRBV28 with TRBJ1-2, with TRBD1 matching over 9 bases. The germline V gene has CDR1 MDHEN and CDR2 SYDVKM. The CDR3 consists of 15 residues. Trimming at V came to 6 bases and at J to 2 bases, leaving 7 bases not matched to a gene.

The CDR3 DNA reads as TGTGCCAGTAGTATAGGTCCTTTTGACACCATATATTTT. It codes for CASSIGPFDTIYF. J is TRBJ1-3 and V is TRBV19; no firm D call. The V end lost 1 base, the J end lost 8 bases, and 9 bases lay between the germline ends. CDR3 length: 13 residues. Germline V gene lookup returns CDR1 LNHDA and CDR2 SQIVND (reference sequence).

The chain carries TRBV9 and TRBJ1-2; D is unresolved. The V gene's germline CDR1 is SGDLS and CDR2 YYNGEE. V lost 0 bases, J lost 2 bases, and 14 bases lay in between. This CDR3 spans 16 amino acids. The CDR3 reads CASSVGGAFMNYGYTF. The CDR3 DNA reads TGTGCCAGCAGCGTAGGGGGAGCTTTTATGAACTATGGCTACACCTTC.

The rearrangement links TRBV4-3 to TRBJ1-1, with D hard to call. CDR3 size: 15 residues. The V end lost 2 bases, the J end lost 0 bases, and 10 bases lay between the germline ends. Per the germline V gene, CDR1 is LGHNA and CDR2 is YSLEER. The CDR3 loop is CASSQSSRLNTEAFF. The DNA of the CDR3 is TGCGCCAGCAGCCAAAGCAGCAGGCTGAACACTGAAGCTTTCTTT.

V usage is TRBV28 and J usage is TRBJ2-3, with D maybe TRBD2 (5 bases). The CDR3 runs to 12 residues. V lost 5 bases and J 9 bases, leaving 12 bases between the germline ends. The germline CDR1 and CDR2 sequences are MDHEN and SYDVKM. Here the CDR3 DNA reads TGTGCCAGCAGTACCCAAGCGGAAACGCAGTATTTT. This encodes CASSTQAETQYF.

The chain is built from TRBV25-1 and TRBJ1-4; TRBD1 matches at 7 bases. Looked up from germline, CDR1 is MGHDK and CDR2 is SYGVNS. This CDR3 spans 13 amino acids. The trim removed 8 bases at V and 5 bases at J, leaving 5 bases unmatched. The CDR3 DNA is TGTGCCAGCGGGGGACAGATAAATGAAAAACTGTTTTTT. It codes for CASGGQINEKLFF.

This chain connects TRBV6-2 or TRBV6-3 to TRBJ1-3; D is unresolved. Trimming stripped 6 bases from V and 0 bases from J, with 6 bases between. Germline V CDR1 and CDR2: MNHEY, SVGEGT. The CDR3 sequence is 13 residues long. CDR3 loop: CASSFYSGNTIYF. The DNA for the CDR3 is TGTGCCAGCAGCTTTTACTCTGGAAACACCATATATTTT.

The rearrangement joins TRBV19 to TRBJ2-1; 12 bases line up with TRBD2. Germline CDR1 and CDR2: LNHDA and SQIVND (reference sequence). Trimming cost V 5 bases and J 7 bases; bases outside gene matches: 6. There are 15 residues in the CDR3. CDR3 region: CASSPRLAGGNEQFF. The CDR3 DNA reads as TGTGCCAGTAGTCCCCGGCTAGCGGGGGGGAATGAGCAGTTCTTC. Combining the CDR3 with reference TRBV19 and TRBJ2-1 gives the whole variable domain DGGITQSPKYLFRKEGQNVTLSCEQNLNHDAMYWYRQDPGQGLRLIYYSQIVNDFQKGDIAEGYSVSREKKESFPLTVTSAQKNPTAFYLCASSPRLAGGNEQFFGPGTRLTVL.

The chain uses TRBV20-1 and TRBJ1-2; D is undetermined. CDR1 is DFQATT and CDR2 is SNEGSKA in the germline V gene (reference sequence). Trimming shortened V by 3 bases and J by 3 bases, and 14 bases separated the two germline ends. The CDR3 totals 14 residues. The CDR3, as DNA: TGCAGTGCTAGTCGAGGTCTTGACTACTATGGCTACACCTTC. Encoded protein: CSASRGLDYYGYTF.

The CDR3 nucleotides are TGTGCCAGCAGCCCGTCTACAGGGATTGAGGGCTACACCTTC. Residues: CASSPSTGIEGYTF. This chain connects TRBV9 to TRBJ1-2; D perhaps matches TRBD1 (6 bases). The CDR3 spans 14 residues. Trimming took 4 bases from V and 8 from J, leaving 18 bases between them. Germline V gene sequence: CDR1 SGDLS, CDR2 YYNGEE.

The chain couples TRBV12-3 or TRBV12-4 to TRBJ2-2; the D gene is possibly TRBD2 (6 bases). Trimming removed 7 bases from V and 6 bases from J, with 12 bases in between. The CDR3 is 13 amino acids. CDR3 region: CASTFPGAGELFF. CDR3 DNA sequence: TGTGCCAGCACCTTTCCGGGGGCCGGGGAGCTGTTTTTT.

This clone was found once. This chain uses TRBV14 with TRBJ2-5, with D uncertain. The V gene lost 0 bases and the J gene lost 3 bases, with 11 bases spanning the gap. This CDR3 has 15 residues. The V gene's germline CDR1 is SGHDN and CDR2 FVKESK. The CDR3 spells CASSQEQLTKETQYF. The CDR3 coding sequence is TGTGCCAGCAGCCAAGAACAGCTTACAAAAGAGACCCAGTACTTC.

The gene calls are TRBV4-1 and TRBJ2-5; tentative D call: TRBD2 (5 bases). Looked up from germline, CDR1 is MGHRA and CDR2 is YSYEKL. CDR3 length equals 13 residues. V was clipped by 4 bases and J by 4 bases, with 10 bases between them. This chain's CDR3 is CASSRGGPETQYF. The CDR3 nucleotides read TGCGCCAGCAGCCGAGGAGGCCCAGAGACCCAGTACTTC.

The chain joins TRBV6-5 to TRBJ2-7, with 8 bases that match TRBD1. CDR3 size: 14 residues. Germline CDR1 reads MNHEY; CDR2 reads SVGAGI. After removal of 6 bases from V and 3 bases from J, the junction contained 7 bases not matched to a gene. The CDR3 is CASRRDRGDYEQYF. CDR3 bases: TGTGCCAGCAGACGAGACAGGGGAGACTACGAGCAGTACTTC.

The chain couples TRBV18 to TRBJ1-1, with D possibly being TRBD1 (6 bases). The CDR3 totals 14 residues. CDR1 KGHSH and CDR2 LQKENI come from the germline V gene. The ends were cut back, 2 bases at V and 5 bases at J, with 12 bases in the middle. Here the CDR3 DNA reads TGTGCCAGCTCACCAATGAAGGGGGGGACTGAAGCTTTCTTT. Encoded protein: CASSPMKGGTEAFF.

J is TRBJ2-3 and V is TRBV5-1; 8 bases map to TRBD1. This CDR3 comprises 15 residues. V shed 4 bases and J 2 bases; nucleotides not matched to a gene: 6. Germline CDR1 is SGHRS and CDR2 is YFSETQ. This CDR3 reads CASSPRTGYTDTQYF. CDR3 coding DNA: TGCGCCAGCAGCCCAAGGACAGGGTACACAGATACGCAGTATTTT. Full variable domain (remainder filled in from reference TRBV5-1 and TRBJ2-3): KAGVTQTPRYLIKTRGQQVTLSCSPISGHRSVSWYQQTPGQGLQFLFEYFSETQRNKGNFPGRFSGRQFSNSRSEMNVSTLELGDSALYLCASSPRTGYTDTQYFGPGTRLTVL.